This T cell receptor (beta chain) stems from a study of identical twins. This clonotype was seen many times. As yet, its antigen is unknown. With V trimmed by 6 bases and J by 5 bases, 9 bases remained unmatched. CDR1 and CDR2 from the germline V gene are MNHEY and SMNVEV (reference sequence). This CDR3 comprises 14 residues. TCRdb re-analysed the 5' RACE reads in MiXCR, keeping a single row per CDR3 protein. The sample shows hundreds of thousands of distinct CDR3 sequences, 5.5% to 6.5% of them seen only once. Broader study findings: Out-of-frame TCR alpha sharing in monozygotic twins exceeded recombination model predictions.

The chain links TRBV27 to TRBJ2-7, with TRBD1 identical over 8 bases. The source material was naive T cells sorted from blood. The receptor was derived from a man younger than 35 in good health. The CDR3 sequence is CASSPSRTGNEQYV. The CDR3 region has the DNA TGTGCCAGCAGCCCTTCGAGGACAGGGAACGAGCAGTACGTC.